One sample yielded the 3 T cell receptor beta chains listed below, sequenced in a study of blood T cell repertoires in COVID-19. The assay was immunoSEQ multiplex PCR, and TCRdb's table has in-frame clones only and misses some. The sample yields approximately 300,000 clones, around 90% seen once. Sequencing was performed on peripheral blood. These receptors were taken from a woman aged 25 to 39 with COVID-19, enrolled during active disease.

The chain uses TRBV4-2 and TRBJ1-3, with D hard to call. This CDR3 has 17 residues. V was clipped by 0 bases and J by 1 base, with 13 bases between them. The germline CDR1 and CDR2 sequences are LGHNA and YNFKEQ. The CDR3 region is CASSQDNTPRSGNTIYF. CDR3 DNA sequence: TGTGCCAGCAGCCAAGATAATACCCCCAGGTCTGGAAACACCATATATTTT.

The V call is TRBV5-4, the J call TRBJ2-7, with a weak D call TRBD2 (5 bases). CDR1 SGHNT and CDR2 YYREEE come from the germline V gene (reference sequence). V was shortened by 2 bases and J by 0 bases, with 12 bases between the two germline ends. The CDR3 totals 15 residues. CDR3 protein: CASSLGGLASYEQYF. The DNA for the CDR3 is TGTGCCAGCAGCTTAGGCGGGTTGGCCTCCTACGAGCAGTACTTC.

This clone has only one observation. The genes are TRBV6-6 and TRBJ2-7; D is unclear. V was cut by 7 bases and J by 3 bases, with 7 bases left in between. CDR1 is MNHNY, CDR2 SVGAGI, per germline (reference sequence). The CDR3 covers 11 residues. The CDR3 DNA reads as TGTGCCAGCACCGCAGGCTACGAGCAGTACTTC. Its protein product is CASTAGYEQYF.